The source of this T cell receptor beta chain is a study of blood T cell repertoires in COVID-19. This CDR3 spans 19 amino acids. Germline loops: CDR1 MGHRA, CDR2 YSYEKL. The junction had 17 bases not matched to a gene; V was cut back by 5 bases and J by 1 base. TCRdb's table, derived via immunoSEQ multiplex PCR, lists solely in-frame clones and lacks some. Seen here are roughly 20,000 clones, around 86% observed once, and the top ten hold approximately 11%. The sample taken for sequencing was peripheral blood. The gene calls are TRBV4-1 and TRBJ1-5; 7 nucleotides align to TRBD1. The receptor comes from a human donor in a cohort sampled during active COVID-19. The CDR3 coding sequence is TGCGCCAGCAGCGAACGAGAATTTAGGGACAGTAGGAGCAATCAGCCCCAGCATTTT. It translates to CASSEREFRDSRSNQPQHF.